This T cell receptor (beta chain) was profiled in a study of shared clonotypes between healthy human individuals. Notes on the study in general: Though the depth was large, rarefaction showed that sorted-subset sequencing was incomplete.

A single count supports this clone. The antigen remains unidentified. Sequencing was performed with immunoSEQ multiplex PCR; in TCRdb, only in-frame clones are kept and a portion is missing. The table records some 2,500,000 clones, roughly 93% of them present only once. The receptor was isolated from a young man in good health. Some clones in this sample may be carry-over from other donors' samples. Sequenced input: naive CD4+ T cells from PBMCs. The subset: CD45RA+ positively selected.

This CDR3 reads CASSETGVNTEAFF. In DNA, the CDR3 is TGTGCCAGCTCAGAGACAGGGGTGAACACTGAAGCTTTCTTT. This chain uses TRBV18 with TRBJ1-1; TRBD1 aligns across 8 bases. From germline, CDR1 is KGHSH and CDR2 LQKENI. The junction had 2 bases not matched to a gene; V was cut back by 5 bases and J by 0 bases. CDR3 length equals 14 residues.